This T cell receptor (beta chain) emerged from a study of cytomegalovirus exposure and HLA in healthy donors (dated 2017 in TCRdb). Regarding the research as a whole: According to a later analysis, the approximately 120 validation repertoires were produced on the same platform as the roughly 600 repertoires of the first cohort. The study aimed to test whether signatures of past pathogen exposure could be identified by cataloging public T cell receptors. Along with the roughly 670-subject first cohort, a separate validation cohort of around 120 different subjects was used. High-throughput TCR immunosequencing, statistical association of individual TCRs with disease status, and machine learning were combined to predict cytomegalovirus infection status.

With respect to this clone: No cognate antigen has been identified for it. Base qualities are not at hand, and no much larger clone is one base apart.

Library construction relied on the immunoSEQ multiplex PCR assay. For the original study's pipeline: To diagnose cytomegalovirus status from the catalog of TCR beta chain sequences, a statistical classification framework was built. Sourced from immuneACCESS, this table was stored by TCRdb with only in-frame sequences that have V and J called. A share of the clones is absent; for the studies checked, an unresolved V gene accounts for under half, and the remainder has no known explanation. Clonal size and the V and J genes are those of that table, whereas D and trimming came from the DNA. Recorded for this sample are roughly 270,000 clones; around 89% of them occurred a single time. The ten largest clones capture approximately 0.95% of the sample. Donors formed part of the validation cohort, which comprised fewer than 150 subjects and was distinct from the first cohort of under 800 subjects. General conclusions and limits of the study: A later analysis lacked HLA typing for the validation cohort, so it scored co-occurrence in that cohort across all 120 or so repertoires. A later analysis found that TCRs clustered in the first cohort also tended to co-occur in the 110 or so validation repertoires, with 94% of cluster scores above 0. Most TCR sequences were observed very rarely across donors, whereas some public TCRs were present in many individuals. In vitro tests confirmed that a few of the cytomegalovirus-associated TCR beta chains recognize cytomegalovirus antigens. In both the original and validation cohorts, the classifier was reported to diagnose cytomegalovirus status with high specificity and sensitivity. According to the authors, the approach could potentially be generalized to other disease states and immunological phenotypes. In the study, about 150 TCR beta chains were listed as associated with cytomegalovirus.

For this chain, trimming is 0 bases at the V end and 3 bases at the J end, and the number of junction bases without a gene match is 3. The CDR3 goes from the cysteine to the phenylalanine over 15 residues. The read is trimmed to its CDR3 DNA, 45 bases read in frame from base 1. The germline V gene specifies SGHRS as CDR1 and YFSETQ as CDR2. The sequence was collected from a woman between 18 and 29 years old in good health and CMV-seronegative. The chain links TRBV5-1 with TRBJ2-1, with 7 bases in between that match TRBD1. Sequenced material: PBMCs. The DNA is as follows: TGCGCCAGCAGCTTGGACCAGGGGGACTACAATGAGCAGTTCTTC. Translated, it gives CASSLDQGDYNEQFF.